Included here is one TCR beta chain sequence, with context. This sample was included in a study of cytomegalovirus exposure and HLA in healthy donors. The primer mix had 60 Vbeta and 13 Jbeta primers. Sequencing was performed with immunoSEQ multiplex PCR; in TCRdb, only in-frame clones are kept and a portion is missing. Of roughly 120,000 clones in the sample, more than 8% are singletons; the top ten hold 5.5%. CDR1 is LNHDA, CDR2 SQIVND, per germline (reference sequence). The CDR3 runs 13 residues. V was pared by 4 bases and J by 2 bases, with 6 bases between. Sequencing was carried out using PBMCs. The rearrangement uses TRBV19 and TRBJ2-1; D possibly corresponds to TRBD1 (6 bases). This receptor was identified in a man aged 40-49 years in good health and CMV-seronegative. CDR3 sequence reads: CASSRDTYNEQFF. The DNA of the CDR3 is TGTGCCAGTAGTAGGGACACCTACAATGAGCAGTTCTTC.